This TCR beta chain stems from a study of T cell responses to AZD1222 COVID-19 vaccine. Study-level results: Donors were mostly white British, more females; clonal diversity possibly underestimated. It was only after the peak T cell response that any repertoires were sampled.

This CDR3 is built from 18 residues. After removal of 3 bases from V and 4 bases from J, the junction contained 15 bases not matched to a gene. Germline CDR1 and CDR2: SGHTA and FQGNSA. TCRdb's table, derived via immunoSEQ multiplex PCR, lists solely in-frame clones and lacks some. The sample contains some 120,000 clones, 90% to 95% of which appear only once. This clone was found once. Its antigen is not known. The chain has TRBV7-2 and TRBJ2-4; 7 bases are a match to TRBD2. The sequence was collected from an adult in good health. The sequences come from peripheral blood, collected on day 0 of AZD1222 vaccination. The chain's CDR3 is CASSLVVGGYTKKNIQYF. The CDR3 bases are TGTGCCAGCAGCTTGGTAGTGGGGGGGTATACGAAGAAAAACATTCAGTACTTC.